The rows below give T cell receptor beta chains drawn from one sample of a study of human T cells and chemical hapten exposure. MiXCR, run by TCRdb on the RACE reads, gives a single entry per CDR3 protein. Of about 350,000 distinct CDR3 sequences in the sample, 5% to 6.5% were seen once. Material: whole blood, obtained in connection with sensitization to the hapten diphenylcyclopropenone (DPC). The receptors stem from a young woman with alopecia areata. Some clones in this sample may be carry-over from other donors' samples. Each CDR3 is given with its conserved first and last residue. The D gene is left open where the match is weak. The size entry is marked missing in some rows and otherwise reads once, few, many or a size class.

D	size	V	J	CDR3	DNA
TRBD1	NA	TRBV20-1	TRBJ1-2	CSARGLQGDVESSYTF	TGCAGTGCCCGAGGGTTACAGGGGGACGTCGAGAGTAGCTACACCTTC
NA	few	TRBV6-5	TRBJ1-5	CASRRTPEGHQPQHF	TGTGCCAGCAGGCGGACTCCGGAGGGGCATCAGCCCCAGCATTTT
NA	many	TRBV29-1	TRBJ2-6	CSAALGLSGANVLTF	TGCAGCGCGGCCCTTGGGCTTTCTGGGGCCAACGTCCTGACTTTC
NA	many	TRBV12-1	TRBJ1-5	CASSHNWGGPNQPQHF	TGTGCCAGCAGCCACAATTGGGGAGGGCCTAATCAGCCCCAGCATTTT
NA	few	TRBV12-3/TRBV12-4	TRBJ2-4	CASRLGNIQYF	TGTGCCAGCAGGCTCGGGAACATTCAGTACTTC
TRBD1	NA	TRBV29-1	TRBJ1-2	CSVGGALLRPGTGSGGYTF	TGCAGCGTTGGAGGGGCTCTACTCCGTCCCGGGACAGGGAGTGGTGGCTACACCTTC
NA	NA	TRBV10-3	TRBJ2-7	CAITKGGTETYEQYF	TGTGCCATCACCAAGGGGGGGACAGAGACCTACGAGCAGTACTTC
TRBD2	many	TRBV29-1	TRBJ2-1	CSTPAGLAGNNEQFF	TGCAGCACCCCCGCGGGGCTAGCGGGGAACAATGAGCAGTTCTTC
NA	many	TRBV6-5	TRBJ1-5	CASSFREAQPQHF	TGTGCCAGCAGTTTCAGGGAGGCTCAGCCCCAGCATTTT
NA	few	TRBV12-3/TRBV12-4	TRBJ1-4	CASSFSREKLFF	TGTGCCAGCAGTTTTAGCCGGGAAAAACTGTTTTTT